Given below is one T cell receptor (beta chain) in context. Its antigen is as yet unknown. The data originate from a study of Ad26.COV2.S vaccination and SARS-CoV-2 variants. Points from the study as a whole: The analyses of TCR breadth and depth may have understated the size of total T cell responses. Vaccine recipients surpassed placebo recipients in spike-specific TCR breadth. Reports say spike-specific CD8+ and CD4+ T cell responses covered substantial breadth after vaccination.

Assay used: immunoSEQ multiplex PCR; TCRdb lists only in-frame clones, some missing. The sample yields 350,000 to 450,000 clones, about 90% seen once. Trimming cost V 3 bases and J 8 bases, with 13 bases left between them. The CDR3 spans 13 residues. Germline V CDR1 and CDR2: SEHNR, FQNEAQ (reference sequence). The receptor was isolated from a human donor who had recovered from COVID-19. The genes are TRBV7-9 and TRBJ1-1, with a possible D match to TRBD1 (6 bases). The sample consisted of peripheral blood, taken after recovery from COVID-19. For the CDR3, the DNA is TGTGCCAGCAGCTTGGCCGAGACAGGAGAAGCTTTCTTT. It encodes CASSLAETGEAFF.